A single sample gave rise to the 2 T cell receptor beta chains below, sequenced in a study of blood T cell repertoires in COVID-19 (dated by TCRdb to about 2020). The receptor library was made with the immunoSEQ multiplex PCR assay. TCRdb took over this immuneACCESS table, retaining in-frame rearrangements with V and J assigned. Such tables are incomplete; in checked studies, under half of the missing clones stem from an unresolved V gene, and the remainder is unexplained. Present in this sample are around 450,000 clones, 85% to 90% of which were seen just once. The top ten clonotypes cover roughly 4% of the sample. The sequencing sample was made of peripheral blood. The receptors stem from a woman between 25 and 40 years old with acute or convalescent COVID-19.

V usage is TRBV7-9 and J usage is TRBJ1-2; 7 bases are a match to TRBD1. J gave up 8 bases and V 3 bases, and 9 bases lay outside the gene matches. This CDR3 contains 14 residues. Germline V gene sequence: CDR1 SEHNR, CDR2 FQNEAQ (reference sequence). The DNA of the CDR3 is TGTGCCAGCAGCTTGAGGGGGCGGACGGAAGGCTACACCTTC. This encodes CASSLRGRTEGYTF.

The CDR3 reads CASSPGFLSGNSPLHF. DNA for the CDR3: TGCGCCAGCAGCCCCGGTTTTTTATCGGGTAATTCACCCCTCCACTTT. This sequence joins TRBV5-1 and TRBJ1-6; no clear D. CDR1 and CDR2 (germline): SGHRS, YFSETQ. Deletions cut 4 bases from V and 6 bases from J, with 17 bases between. The CDR3 totals 16 residues.